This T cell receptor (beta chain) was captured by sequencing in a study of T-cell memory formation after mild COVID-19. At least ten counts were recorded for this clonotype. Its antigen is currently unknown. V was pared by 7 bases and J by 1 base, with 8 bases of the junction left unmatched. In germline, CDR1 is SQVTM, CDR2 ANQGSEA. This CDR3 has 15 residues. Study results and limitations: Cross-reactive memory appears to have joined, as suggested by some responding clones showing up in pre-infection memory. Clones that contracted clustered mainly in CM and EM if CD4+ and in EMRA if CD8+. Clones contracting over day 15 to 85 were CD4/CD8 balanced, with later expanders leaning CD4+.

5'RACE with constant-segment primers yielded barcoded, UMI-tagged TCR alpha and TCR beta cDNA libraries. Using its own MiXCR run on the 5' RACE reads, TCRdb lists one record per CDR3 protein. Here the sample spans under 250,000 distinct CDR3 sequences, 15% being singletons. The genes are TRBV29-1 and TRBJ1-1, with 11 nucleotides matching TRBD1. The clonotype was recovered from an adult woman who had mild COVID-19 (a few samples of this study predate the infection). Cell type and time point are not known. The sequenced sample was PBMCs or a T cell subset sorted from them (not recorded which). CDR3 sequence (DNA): TGCAGCGGTCGGACAGGGGGCATGTGGAACACTGAAGCTTTCTTT. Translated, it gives CSGRTGGMWNTEAFF.